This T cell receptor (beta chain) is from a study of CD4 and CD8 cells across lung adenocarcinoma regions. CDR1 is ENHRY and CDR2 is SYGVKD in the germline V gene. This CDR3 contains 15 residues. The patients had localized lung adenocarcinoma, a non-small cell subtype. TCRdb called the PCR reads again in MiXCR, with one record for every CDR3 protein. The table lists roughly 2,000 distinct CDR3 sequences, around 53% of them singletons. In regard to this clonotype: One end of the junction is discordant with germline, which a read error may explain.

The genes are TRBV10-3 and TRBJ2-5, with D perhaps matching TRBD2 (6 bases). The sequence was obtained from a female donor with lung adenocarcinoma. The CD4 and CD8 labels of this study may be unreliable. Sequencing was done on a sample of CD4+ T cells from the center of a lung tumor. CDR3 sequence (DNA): TGTGCGACGGGCATGGGGGGTTGCGCCACAGAGACGCAGTATTTC. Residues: CATGMGGCATETQYF.